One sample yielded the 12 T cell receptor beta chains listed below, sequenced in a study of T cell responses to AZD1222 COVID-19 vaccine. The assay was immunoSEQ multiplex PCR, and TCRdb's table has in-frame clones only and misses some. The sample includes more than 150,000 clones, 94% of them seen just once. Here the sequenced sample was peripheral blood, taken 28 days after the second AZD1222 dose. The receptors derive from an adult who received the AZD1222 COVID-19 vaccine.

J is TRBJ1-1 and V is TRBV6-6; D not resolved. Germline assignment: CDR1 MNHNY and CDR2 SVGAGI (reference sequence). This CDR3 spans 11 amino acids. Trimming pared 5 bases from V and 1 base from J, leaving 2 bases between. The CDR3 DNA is TGTGCCAGCAGTCGGAACACTGAAGCTTTCTTT. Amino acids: CASSRNTEAFF.

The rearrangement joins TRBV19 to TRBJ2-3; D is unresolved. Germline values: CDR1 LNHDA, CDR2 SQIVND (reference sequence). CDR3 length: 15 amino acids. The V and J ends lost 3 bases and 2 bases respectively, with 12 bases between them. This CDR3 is CASSMGSPITDTQYF. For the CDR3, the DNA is TGTGCCAGTAGTATGGGAAGTCCAATCACAGATACGCAGTATTTT.

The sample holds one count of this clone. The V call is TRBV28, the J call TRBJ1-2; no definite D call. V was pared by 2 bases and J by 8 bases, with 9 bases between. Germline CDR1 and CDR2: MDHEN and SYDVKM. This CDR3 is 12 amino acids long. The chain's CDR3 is CASSLPGKGYTF. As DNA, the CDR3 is TGTGCCAGCAGTTTACCTGGGAAGGGCTACACCTTC.

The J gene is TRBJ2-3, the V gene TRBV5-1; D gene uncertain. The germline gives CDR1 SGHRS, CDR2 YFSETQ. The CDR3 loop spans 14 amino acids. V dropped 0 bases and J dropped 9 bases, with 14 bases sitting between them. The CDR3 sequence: CASSLAGRIETQYF. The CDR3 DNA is TGCGCCAGCAGCTTGGCCGGTCGCATTGAGACGCAGTATTTT. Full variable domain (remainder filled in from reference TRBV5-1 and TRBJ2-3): KAGVTQTPRYLIKTRGQQVTLSCSPISGHRSVSWYQQTPGQGLQFLFEYFSETQRNKGNFPGRFSGRQFSNSRSEMNVSTLELGDSALYLCASSLAGRIETQYFGPGTRLTVL.

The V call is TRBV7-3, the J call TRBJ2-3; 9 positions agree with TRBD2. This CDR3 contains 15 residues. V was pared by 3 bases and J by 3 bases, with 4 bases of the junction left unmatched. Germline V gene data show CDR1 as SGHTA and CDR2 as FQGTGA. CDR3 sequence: CASSFSGSFTDTQYF. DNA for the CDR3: TGTGCCAGCAGCTTTAGCGGGAGTTTTACAGATACGCAGTATTTT.

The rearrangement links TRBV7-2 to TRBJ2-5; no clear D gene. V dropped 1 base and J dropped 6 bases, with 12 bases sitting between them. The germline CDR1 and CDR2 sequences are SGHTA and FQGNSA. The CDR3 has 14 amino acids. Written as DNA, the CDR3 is TGTGCCAGCAGCTTAGGGGGTTTGGAGAAGACCCAGTACTTC. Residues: CASSLGGLEKTQYF.

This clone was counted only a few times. This chain's CDR3 is CASSLLPENEKLFF. The CDR3 nucleotides read TGTGCCAGCAGCTTGCTGCCCGAGAATGAAAAACTGTTTTTT. This chain connects TRBV5-8 to TRBJ1-4, with D hard to call. This CDR3 contains 14 residues. V lost 1 base and J 5 bases, leaving 9 bases between the germline ends. Germline V lookup: CDR1 SGHTS, CDR2 YDEGEE.

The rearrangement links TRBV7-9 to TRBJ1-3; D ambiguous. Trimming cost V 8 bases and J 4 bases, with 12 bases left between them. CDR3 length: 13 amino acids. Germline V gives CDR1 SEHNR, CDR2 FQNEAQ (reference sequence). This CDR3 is CASGGFRGNTIYF. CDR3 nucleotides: TGTGCCAGCGGCGGGTTTAGGGGAAACACCATATATTTT.

The CDR3 coding sequence is TGTGCCAGCAGGGAACAGGGTTCGGCCAAAAACATTCAGTACTTC. Protein sequence: CASREQGSAKNIQYF. The V and J genes are TRBV11-3 and TRBJ2-4, with D perhaps matching TRBD1 (6 bases). Germline V CDR1 and CDR2: SGHNT, YENEEA. Trimming took 6 bases from V and 1 from J, leaving 13 bases between them. The CDR3 is 15 amino acids. The full variable domain, with the rest looked up from reference TRBV11-3 and TRBJ2-4, is EAGVVQSPRYKIIEKKQPVAFWCNPISGHNTLYWYLQNLGQGPELLIRYENEEAVDDSQLPKDRFSAERLKGVDSTLKIQPAELGDSAVYLCASREQGSAKNIQYFGAGTRLSVL.

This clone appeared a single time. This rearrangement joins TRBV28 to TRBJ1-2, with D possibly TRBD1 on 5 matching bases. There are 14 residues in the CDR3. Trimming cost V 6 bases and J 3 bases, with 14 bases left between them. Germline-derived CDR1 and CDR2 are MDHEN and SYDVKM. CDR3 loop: CASSSPGTYYGYTF. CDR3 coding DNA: TGTGCCAGCAGCTCCCCCGGGACCTACTATGGCTACACCTTC.

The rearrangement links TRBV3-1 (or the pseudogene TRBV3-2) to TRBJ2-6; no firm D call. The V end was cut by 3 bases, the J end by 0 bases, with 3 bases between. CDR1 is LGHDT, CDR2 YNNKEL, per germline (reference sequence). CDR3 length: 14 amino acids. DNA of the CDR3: TGTGCCAGCAGCCACAGCTCTGGGGCCAACGTCCTGACTTTC. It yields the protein CASSHSSGANVLTF.

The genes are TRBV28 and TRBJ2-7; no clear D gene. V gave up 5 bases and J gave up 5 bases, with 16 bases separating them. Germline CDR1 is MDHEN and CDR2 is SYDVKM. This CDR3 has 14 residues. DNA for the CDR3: TGTGCCAGCAGTGTCCCCTCGGAACGGGACGAGCAGTACTTC. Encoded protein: CASSVPSERDEQYF.